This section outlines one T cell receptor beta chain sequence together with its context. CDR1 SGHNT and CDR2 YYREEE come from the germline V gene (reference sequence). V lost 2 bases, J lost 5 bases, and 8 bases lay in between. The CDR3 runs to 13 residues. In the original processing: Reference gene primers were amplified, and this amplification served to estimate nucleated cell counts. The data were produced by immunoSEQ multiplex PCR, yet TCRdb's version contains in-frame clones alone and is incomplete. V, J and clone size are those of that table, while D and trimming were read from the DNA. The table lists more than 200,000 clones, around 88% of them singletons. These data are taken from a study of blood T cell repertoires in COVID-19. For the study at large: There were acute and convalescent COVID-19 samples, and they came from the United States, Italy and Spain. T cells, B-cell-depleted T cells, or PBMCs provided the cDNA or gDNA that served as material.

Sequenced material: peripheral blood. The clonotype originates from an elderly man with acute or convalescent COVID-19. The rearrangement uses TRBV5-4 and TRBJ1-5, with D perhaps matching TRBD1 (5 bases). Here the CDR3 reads CASSFDRDQPQHF. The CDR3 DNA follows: TGTGCCAGCAGCTTCGACAGAGATCAGCCCCAGCATTTT.